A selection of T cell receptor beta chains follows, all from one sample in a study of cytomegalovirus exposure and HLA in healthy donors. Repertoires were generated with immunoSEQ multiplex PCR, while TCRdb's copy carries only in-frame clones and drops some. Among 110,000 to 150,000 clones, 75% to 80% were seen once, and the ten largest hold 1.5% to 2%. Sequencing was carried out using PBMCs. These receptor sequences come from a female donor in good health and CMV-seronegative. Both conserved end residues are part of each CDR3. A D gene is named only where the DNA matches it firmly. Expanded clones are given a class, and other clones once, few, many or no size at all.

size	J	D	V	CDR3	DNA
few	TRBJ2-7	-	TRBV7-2	CASSLGLALSHEQYF	TGTGCCAGCAGCTTAGGGCTAGCCCTTTCCCACGAGCAGTACTTC
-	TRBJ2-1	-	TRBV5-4	CASSSLAGSLYNEQFF	TGTGCCAGCAGCTCATTGGCAGGGTCTCTTTACAATGAGCAGTTCTTC
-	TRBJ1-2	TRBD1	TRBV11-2	CASSLGLTGAYGYTF	TGTGCCAGCAGCTTAGGCCTGACAGGGGCCTATGGCTACACCTTC
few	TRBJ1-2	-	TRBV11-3	CASSFDGHGYTF	TGTGCCAGCAGCTTTGATGGGCATGGCTACACCTTC
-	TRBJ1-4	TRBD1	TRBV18	CASSPPGQSEKLFF	TGTGCCAGCTCACCCCCGGGACAGAGTGAAAAACTGTTTTTT
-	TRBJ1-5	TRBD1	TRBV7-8	CASSQDRDHQPQHF	TGTGCCAGCAGCCAAGACAGGGACCATCAGCCCCAGCATTTT
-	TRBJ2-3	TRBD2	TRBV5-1	CASSVRTSSGGTDTQYF	TGCGCCAGCAGCGTACGGACTAGTAGTGGGGGGACAGATACGCAGTATTTT
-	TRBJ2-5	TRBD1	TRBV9	CASSVGPRGQKETQYF	TGTGCCAGCAGCGTAGGGCCCAGGGGGCAGAAAGAGACCCAGTACTTC
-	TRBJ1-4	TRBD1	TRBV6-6	CASSSIQGGEKLFF	TGTGCCAGCAGTTCGATTCAGGGGGGTGAAAAACTGTTTTTT
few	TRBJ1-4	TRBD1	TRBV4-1	CASSQDIGGFGEKLFF	TGCGCCAGCAGCCAAGATATAGGGGGCTTCGGTGAAAAACTGTTTTTT
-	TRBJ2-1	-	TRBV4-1	CASSLRESSYNEQFF	TGCGCCAGCAGCCTCCGGGAGAGCTCCTACAATGAGCAGTTCTTC
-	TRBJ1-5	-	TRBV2	CASRESRINQPQHF	TGTGCCAGCCGGGAGAGCCGGATCAATCAGCCCCAGCATTTT
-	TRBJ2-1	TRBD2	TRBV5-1	CASTSPGGGGYNEQFF	TGCGCCAGCACGTCCCCTGGCGGGGGGGGATACAATGAGCAGTTCTTC
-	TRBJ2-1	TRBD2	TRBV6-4	CASSQLAGGPTNEQFF	TGTGCCAGCAGCCAACTAGCGGGGGGGCCCACCAATGAGCAGTTCTTC
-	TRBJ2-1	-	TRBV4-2	CASSLPRGEDNEQFF	TGTGCCAGCAGCCTACCCCGGGGAGAGGACAATGAGCAGTTCTTC
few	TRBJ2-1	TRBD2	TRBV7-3	CASSFPGLANNEQFF	TGTGCCAGCAGCTTCCCGGGACTAGCCAACAATGAGCAGTTCTTC
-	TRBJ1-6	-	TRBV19	CASSMPEVGSPLHF	TGTGCCAGTAGTATGCCGGAGGTTGGTTCACCCCTCCACTTT
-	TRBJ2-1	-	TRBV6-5	CASSTRGGNEQFF	TGTGCCAGCAGCACACGGGGAGGCAATGAGCAGTTCTTC
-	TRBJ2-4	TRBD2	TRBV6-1	CASSESGVAKNIQYF	TGTGCCAGCAGTGAAAGCGGGGTAGCCAAAAACATTCAGTACTTC
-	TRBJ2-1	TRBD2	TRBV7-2	CASSPLTGLAGVRPNEQFF	TGTGCCAGCAGCCCATTGACGGGGCTAGCGGGGGTCCGCCCCAATGAGCAGTTCTTC
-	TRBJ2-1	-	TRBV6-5	CASSYFFSGAYNEQFF	TGTGCCAGCAGTTACTTTTTTAGCGGAGCCTACAATGAGCAGTTCTTC
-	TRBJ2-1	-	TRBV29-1	CSVVSAGTTYNEQFF	TGCAGCGTTGTCTCCGCGGGTACTACCTACAATGAGCAGTTCTTC
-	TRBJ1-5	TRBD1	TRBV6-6	CASRGQGSQPQHF	TGTGCCAGCAGGGGACAGGGAAGTCAGCCCCAGCATTTT
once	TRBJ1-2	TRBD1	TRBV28	CASSSTGGGYTF	TGTGCCAGCAGTTCGACAGGGGGCGGCTACACCTTC
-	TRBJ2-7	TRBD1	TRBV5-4	CASSPTRDRSREQYF	TGTGCCAGCAGCCCCACCAGGGACAGGTCTCGCGAGCAGTACTTC
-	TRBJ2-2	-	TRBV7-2	CASSRAPGSNWELFF	TGTGCCAGCAGCAGAGCCCCCGGGAGCAACTGGGAGCTGTTTTTT
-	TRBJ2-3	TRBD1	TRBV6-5	CASSPRDRVTDTQYF	TGTGCCAGCAGTCCCCGGGACAGGGTCACAGATACGCAGTATTTT
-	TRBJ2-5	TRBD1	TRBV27	CASLGQGQETQYF	TGTGCCAGCCTAGGACAGGGTCAAGAGACCCAGTACTTC
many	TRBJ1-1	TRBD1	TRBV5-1	CASSPGQVDTEAFF	TGCGCCAGCAGCCCGGGACAGGTAGACACTGAAGCTTTCTTT
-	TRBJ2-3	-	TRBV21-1	CASIRDSGRPSDTQYF	TGTGCCAGTATAAGGGATAGCGGGAGGCCCTCAGATACGCAGTATTTT
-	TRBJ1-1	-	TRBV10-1	CASIPEGDTEAFF	TGCGCCAGCATCCCAGAGGGAGACACTGAAGCTTTCTTT
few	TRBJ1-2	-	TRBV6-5	CASSYSLHPEDYGYTF	TGTGCCAGCAGTTACTCGCTACACCCGGAGGACTATGGCTACACCTTC
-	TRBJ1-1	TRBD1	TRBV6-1	CASRRDRDATEAFF	TGTGCCAGCAGGAGGGACAGGGACGCCACTGAAGCTTTCTTT
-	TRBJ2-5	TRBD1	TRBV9	CASSGKTGMETQYF	TGTGCCAGCAGCGGAAAGACAGGGATGGAGACCCAGTACTTC
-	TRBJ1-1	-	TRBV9	CASSVSLGGNTEAFF	TGTGCCAGCAGCGTCTCTCTAGGGGGAAACACTGAAGCTTTCTTT
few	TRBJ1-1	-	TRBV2	CASRAQVNTEAFF	TGTGCCAGCAGGGCTCAGGTAAACACTGAAGCTTTCTTT
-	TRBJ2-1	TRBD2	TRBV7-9	CSREGPYNEQFF	TGTTCCAGGGAGGGACCTTACAATGAGCAGTTCTTC
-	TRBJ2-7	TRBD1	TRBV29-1	CSVLTGENYEQYF	TGCAGCGTACTGACAGGGGAAAACTACGAGCAGTACTTC
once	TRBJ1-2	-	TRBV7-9	CASSFSGDDGYTF	TGTGCCAGCAGCTTTTCAGGGGATGATGGCTACACCTTC
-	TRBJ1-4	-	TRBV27	CASSLYRANDEKLFF	TGTGCCAGCAGTTTATACAGAGCAAATGATGAAAAACTGTTTTTT
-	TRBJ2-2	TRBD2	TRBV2	CASSVNSGYTGELFF	TGTGCCAGCAGTGTAAATAGCGGGTACACCGGGGAGCTGTTTTTT
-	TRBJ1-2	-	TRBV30	CAWTKPDFYGYTF	TGTGCCTGGACCAAGCCGGACTTCTATGGCTACACCTTC
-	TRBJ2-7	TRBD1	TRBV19	CASSDGTGTYEQYF	TGTGCCAGTAGTGACGGGACAGGGACCTACGAGCAGTACTTC
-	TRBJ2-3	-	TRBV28	CASTPGRGSTDTQYF	TGTGCCAGCACCCCAGGGCGCGGAAGCACAGATACGCAGTATTTT
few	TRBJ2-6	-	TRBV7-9	CASSVDSLGSGANVLTF	TGTGCCAGCAGCGTAGACAGTCTGGGCTCTGGGGCCAACGTCCTGACTTTC